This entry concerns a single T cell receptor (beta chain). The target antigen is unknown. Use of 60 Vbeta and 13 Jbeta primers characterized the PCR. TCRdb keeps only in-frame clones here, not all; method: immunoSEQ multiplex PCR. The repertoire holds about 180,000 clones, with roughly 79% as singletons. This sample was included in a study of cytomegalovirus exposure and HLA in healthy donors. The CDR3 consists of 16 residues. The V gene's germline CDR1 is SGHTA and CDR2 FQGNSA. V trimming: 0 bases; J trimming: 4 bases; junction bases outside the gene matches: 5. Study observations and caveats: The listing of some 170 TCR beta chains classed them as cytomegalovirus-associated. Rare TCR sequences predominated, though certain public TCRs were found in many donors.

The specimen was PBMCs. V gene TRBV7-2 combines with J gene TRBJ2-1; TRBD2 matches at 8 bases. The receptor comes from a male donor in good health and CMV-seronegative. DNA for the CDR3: TGTGCCAGCAGCTTAGCAGGAACGGGGGGGTACAATGAGCAGTTCTTC. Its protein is CASSLAGTGGYNEQFF.